This T cell receptor (beta chain) emerged from a study of cytomegalovirus exposure and HLA in healthy donors. For this clone: Its antigen is unidentified.

Broader study findings: Donor immune exposure was known only as CMV serostatus.

Per the germline V gene, CDR1 is LNHDA and CDR2 is SQIVND (reference sequence). The CDR3 is 13 amino acids. J gave up 3 bases and V 6 bases, and 1 base lay outside the gene matches. Both 60 Vbeta primers and 13 Jbeta primers went into the PCR. This table comes from immunoSEQ multiplex PCR, and its TCRdb copy is limited to in-frame clones, with some not included. The sample consists of about 110,000 clones, approximately 85% of them appearing once. The TCR was taken from a middle-aged man in good health and CMV-seronegative. The material sequenced was PBMCs. The chain joins TRBV19 to TRBJ2-3, with 9 bases that match TRBD1. CDR3 sequence reads: CASRTGGTDTQYF. CDR3 in DNA: TGTGCCAGTAGGACAGGGGGGACAGATACGCAGTATTTT. Full variable domain (rest looked up from reference TRBV19 and TRBJ2-3): DGGITQSPKYLFRKEGQNVTLSCEQNLNHDAMYWYRQDPGQGLRLIYYSQIVNDFQKGDIAEGYSVSREKKESFPLTVTSAQKNPTAFYLCASRTGGTDTQYFGPGTRLTVL.